The rows below give T cell receptor beta chains drawn from one sample of a study of metastatic and nonmetastatic thyroid tumors. TCRdb re-clonotyped the PCR reads through MiXCR. Seen here are tens of thousands of clones, about 12% observed once, and the top ten hold approximately 8.8%. The sequenced material came from tumor tissue. All receptors come from a female donor with papillary thyroid cancer or a benign thyroid nodule (not recorded which). Some clones in this sample may be carry-over from other donors' samples. The CDR3 runs from the conserved cysteine through the conserved F or W. The D gene is left open where the match is weak. The size of a clone is reported for some rows only, either as once, few or many, or as a class for expanded clones.

j_call d_call clone_size v_call cdr3_nt cdr3_aa
TRBJ1-2 TRBD1 few TRBV19 TGTGCCAGTGGCAGACAGGGAGAGGGGCATGGCTACACCTTC CASGRQGEGHGYTF
TRBJ2-5 NA many TRBV10-3 TGTGCCATCGGAACGCAAGAGACCCAGTACTTC CAIGTQETQYF
TRBJ2-2 NA many TRBV12-3/TRBV12-4 TGTGCCAGCAGTTTAAACGTCGGGGAGCTGTTTTTT CASSLNVGELFF
TRBJ2-7 NA many TRBV10-2 TGCGCCAGCAGTGGTTACGAGCAGTACTTC CASSGYEQYF
TRBJ2-5 NA many TRBV12-5 TGTGCTAGTGGTTTGGGGTCGGGGCAGAAGCCGTTATGTCAAGAGACCCAGTACTTC CASGLGSGQKPLCQETQYF
TRBJ2-1 NA NA TRBV30 TGTGCCTGGAGTGTTGTGAACAGTATGCAGTTCTTC CAWSVVNSMQFF
TRBJ1-4 NA many TRBV10-3 TGTGCCATCAGTGAGACAGGACGGAATAATGAAAAACTGTTTTTT CAISETGRNNEKLFF
TRBJ2-3 TRBD2 many TRBV11-3 TGTGCCAGCAGCGCCAGACTAGCGGGAGAGAGAGATACGCAGTATTTT CASSARLAGERDTQYF
TRBJ2-1 TRBD2 many TRBV15 TGTGCCACCAGCAAGGGACTAGCGGATTACAATGAGCAGTTCTTC CATSKGLADYNEQFF
TRBJ2-5 TRBD1 NA TRBV10-3 TGTGCCATCAGTCTGGACAGGGGGCTACAAGAGACCCAGTACTTC CAISLDRGLQETQYF
TRBJ2-1 NA many TRBV2 TGTGCCAGCGGCGGTGTGGCGGTAGAGCAGTTCTTC CASGGVAVEQFF
TRBJ2-3 NA many TRBV7-9 TGTGCCAGCAGCTTAGGGGGGAGCGGGAGCACAGATACGCAGTATTTT CASSLGGSGSTDTQYF
TRBJ1-1 NA many TRBV2 TGTGCCAGCAGTGTGGAAGGTTACATGAACACTGAAGCTTTCTTT CASSVEGYMNTEAFF
TRBJ2-1 TRBD2 many TRBV11-3 TGTGCCAGCACAGAAAGGAGCGGGATTAATGAGCAGTTCTTC CASTERSGINEQFF
TRBJ1-1 TRBD1 many TRBV10-3 TGTGCCATCAGTGAAGGGGCAGGGGGCACTGAAGCTTTCTTT CAISEGAGGTEAFF
TRBJ2-5 NA NA TRBV5-1 TGCGCCAGCAGCTTGTCGGAAGGTGGAGTATTAGGCGAGACCCAGTACTTC CASSLSEGGVLGETQYF
TRBJ2-5 TRBD1 NA TRBV9 TGTGCCAGTTCCCCAGACAGGGCTGTGTGGGAGACCCAGTACTTC CASSPDRAVWETQYF
TRBJ2-7 NA NA TRBV5-1 TGCGCCAGCAGCTTGGCCCCCGTGGGTGAGCAGTACTTC CASSLAPVGEQYF
TRBJ1-1 NA many TRBV2 TGTGCCAGCAAGGGGGGGGTACAGAACACTGAAGCTTTCTTT CASKGGVQNTEAFF
TRBJ1-1 TRBD1 many TRBV6-1 TGTGCCAGCAGCCACGACACAGGGGGGAACACTGAAGCTTTCTTT CASSHDTGGNTEAFF
TRBJ1-5 NA many TRBV20-1 TGCAGTGCCCAGGAGCGAGGGGGCAATCAGCCCCAGCATTTT CSAQERGGNQPQHF